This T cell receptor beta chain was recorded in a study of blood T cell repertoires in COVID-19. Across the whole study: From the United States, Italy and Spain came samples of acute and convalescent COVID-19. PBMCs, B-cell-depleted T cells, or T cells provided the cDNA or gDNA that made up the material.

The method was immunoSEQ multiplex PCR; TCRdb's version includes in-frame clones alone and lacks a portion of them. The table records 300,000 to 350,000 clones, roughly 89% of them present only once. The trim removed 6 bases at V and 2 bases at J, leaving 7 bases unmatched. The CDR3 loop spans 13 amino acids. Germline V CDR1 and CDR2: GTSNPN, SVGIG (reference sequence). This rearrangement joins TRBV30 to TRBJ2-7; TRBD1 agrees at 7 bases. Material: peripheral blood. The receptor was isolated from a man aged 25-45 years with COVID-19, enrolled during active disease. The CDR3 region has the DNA TGTGCCTGTTTAGGGGACAGAACCTACGAGCAGTACTTC. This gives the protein CACLGDRTYEQYF.